This TCR beta chain was found in a study of T cells after yellow fever vaccination. On the study more broadly: Libraries from low-cell-number fractions were prepared with the SMART-Seq v4 Ultra Low Input RNA kit.

CDR1 and CDR2 from the germline V gene are SQVTM and ANQGSEA. The CDR3 spans 16 residues. The trim removed 5 bases at V and 1 base at J, leaving 13 bases unmatched. Study outcomes and limitations: A minor fraction of clonotypes spanned both CD4 and CD8 compartments. Abundant clonotypes from the bulk population could get into FACS-sorted repertoires as contaminants.

UMIs were added to TCR cDNA along with a universal primer site when it was made by 5'RACE template switching. One entry per CDR3 protein, called by TCRdb with MiXCR from the 5' RACE reads. The sample lists about 220,000 distinct CDR3 sequences; approximately 3.2% were seen once. In this sample, this clonotype turned up many times. Its matching antigen is unknown. The clonotype comes from a man between 18 and 35 years old who received the YFV17D yellow fever vaccine. The sample here was CD4+ T cells sorted from PBMCs, taken 10 days after the yellow fever booster vaccination. The chain has TRBV29-1 and TRBJ2-7; 8 nucleotides match TRBD2. The CDR3 region is CSVLAPGRGKSYEQYF. CDR3 nucleotide sequence: TGCAGCGTTTTGGCCCCCGGGAGGGGGAAATCCTACGAGCAGTACTTC.